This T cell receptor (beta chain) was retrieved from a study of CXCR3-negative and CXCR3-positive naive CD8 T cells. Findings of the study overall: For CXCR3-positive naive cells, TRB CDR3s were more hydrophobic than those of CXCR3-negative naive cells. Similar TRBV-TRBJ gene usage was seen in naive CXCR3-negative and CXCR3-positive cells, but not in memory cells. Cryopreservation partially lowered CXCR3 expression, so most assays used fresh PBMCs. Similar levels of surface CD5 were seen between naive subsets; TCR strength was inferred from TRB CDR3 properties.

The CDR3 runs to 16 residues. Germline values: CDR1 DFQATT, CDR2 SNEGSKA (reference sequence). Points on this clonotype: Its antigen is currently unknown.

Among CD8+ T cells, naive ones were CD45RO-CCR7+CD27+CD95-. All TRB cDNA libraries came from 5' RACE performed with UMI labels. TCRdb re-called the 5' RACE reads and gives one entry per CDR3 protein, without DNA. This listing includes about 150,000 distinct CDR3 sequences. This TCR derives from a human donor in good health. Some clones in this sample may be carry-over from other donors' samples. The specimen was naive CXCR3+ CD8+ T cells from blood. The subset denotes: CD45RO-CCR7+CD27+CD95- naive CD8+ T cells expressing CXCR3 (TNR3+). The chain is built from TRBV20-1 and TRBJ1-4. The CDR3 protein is CSARVVGIATNEKLFF.